The sequence of this T cell receptor beta chain was determined in a study of beta chain features in type 1 diabetes. As for the study in general: Patients did not differ from healthy donors in age, gender or cell yield.

Note on this clone: What it binds is unknown.

Every donor provided one heparinised blood draw, which averaged about 116 mL. The study reverse transcribed the entire isolated RNA, so it sequenced expressed TCRB transcripts. Clones were sequenced by immunoSEQ multiplex PCR, and TCRdb holds only the in-frame ones, with some missing. The data show about 260,000 clones, roughly 21% seen once. Notes on the study in general: Among patients with Type 1 diabetes, TCRB CDR3s were moderately but significantly shorter in every one of the four CD4+ subsets. Relative to healthy donors, patients appeared to have naive, central memory and Treg TCRB repertoires that were more similar.

The V gene's germline CDR1 is SNHLY and CDR2 FYNNEI. CDR3 length equals 12 residues. Trimming stripped 6 bases from V and 5 bases from J, with 10 bases between. The sequencing input was naive CD4+ T cells from blood. The chain carries TRBV2 and TRBJ2-5, with D possibly matching TRBD1 (5 bases). This receptor was obtained from a woman in her thirties or forties with type 1 diabetes. CDR3 coding DNA: TGTGCCAGCAGGGTAGCAGGGGAGACCCAGTACTTC. Encoded protein: CASRVAGETQYF.